A selection of T cell receptor beta chains follows, all from one sample in a study of blood T cells in healthy people across ages. TCRdb reprocessed the 5' RACE reads via MiXCR and lists one record per CDR3 protein. The profile shows under 1,000,000 distinct CDR3 sequences, around 45% of them singletons. The specimen was blood. The receptors derive from a man older than 75 in good health. Both conserved end residues are part of each CDR3. The D gene is left open where the match is weak. Part of the rows lack a size; the others show once, few, many or a class for expanded clones.

TRBD2,15,.,TRBJ2-1,TRBV7-3,CASSTGGSLYNEQFF,TGTGCCAGCAGTACCGGCGGGAGTCTCTACAATGAGCAGTTCTTC
TRBD1,15,.,TRBJ1-5,TRBV7-2,CASSPTGHAGQPQHF,TGTGCCAGCAGCCCGACAGGGCACGCGGGTCAGCCCCAGCATTTT
TRBD1,15,.,TRBJ1-6,TRBV12-3/TRBV12-4,CASSLGGQHNSPLHF,TGTGCCAGCAGTTTGGGGGGACAGCATAATTCACCCCTCCACTTT
.,15,.,TRBJ2-7,TRBV5-5,CASSLLGIADYEQYF,TGTGCCAGTAGCTTGTTGGGGATAGCGGACTACGAGCAGTACTTC
TRBD2,14,few,TRBJ2-1,TRBV5-1,CASRPLAGGNEQFF,TGCGCCAGCAGGCCCCTAGCGGGAGGCAATGAGCAGTTCTTC
.,15,.,TRBJ2-4,TRBV28,CASREEQLAKNIQYF,TGTGCCAGCAGAGAGGAGCAACTAGCCAAAAACATTCAGTACTTC
.,13,.,TRBJ2-1,TRBV28,CASGKPAYNEQFF,TGTGCCAGCGGGAAACCGGCCTACAATGAGCAGTTCTTC
.,15,.,TRBJ1-1,TRBV20-1,CSARGGMGGGTEAFF,TGCAGTGCTAGGGGTGGAATGGGGGGTGGCACTGAAGCTTTCTTT
.,13,few,TRBJ2-4,TRBV20-1,CSAQTSTGNIQYF,TGCAGTGCCCAGACTTCGACAGGAAACATTCAGTACTTC
.,13,.,TRBJ2-1,TRBV7-8,CASSPDFHNEQFF,TGTGCCAGCAGCCCGGACTTTCACAATGAGCAGTTCTTC
.,14,few,TRBJ2-3,TRBV7-9,CASSLAQGADTQYF,TGTGCCAGCAGCTTAGCGCAGGGTGCAGATACGCAGTATTTT
.,12,few,TRBJ1-5,TRBV20-1,CSANSRNQPQHF,TGCAGTGCTAACAGTCGCAATCAGCCCCAGCATTTT
TRBD2,15,.,TRBJ2-5,TRBV27,CASSLNGGRGETQYF,TGTGCCAGCAGTTTAAATGGCGGGAGGGGAGAGACCCAGTACTTC
TRBD2,14,.,TRBJ2-7,TRBV12-3/TRBV12-4,CASTRTSGSYEQYF,TGTGCCAGCACCCGGACTAGCGGGAGTTACGAGCAGTACTTC
TRBD1,15,few,TRBJ2-1,TRBV6-5,CASSYTGTGRNEQFF,TGTGCCAGCAGTTACACCGGGACAGGGAGGAATGAGCAGTTCTTC
.,15,.,TRBJ2-3,TRBV12-3/TRBV12-4,CASSFGGLRADTQYF,TGTGCCAGCAGTTTTGGGGGACTCCGAGCAGATACGCAGTATTTT
TRBD1,15,.,TRBJ2-7,TRBV5-6,CASSPDRGGPYEQYF,TGTGCCAGCAGCCCGGACAGGGGGGGGCCCTACGAGCAGTACTTC
TRBD2,14,.,TRBJ2-3,TRBV27,CASGRAGATDTQYF,TGTGCCAGCGGCAGAGCGGGGGCCACAGATACGCAGTATTTT
.,14,.,TRBJ2-7,TRBV6-2/TRBV6-3,CASRRGGGMDEQYF,TGTGCCAGCAGGCGTGGAGGCGGGATGGACGAGCAGTACTTC
TRBD2,16,few,TRBJ2-1,TRBV5-1,CASSLESLAAYNEQFF,TGCGCCAGCAGCTTGGAATCGCTAGCGGCTTACAATGAGCAGTTCTTC
.,16,.,TRBJ2-5,TRBV20-1,CSAREGQGRVQETQYF,TGCAGTGCTAGGGAAGGGCAGGGCCGAGTCCAAGAGACCCAGTACTTC
TRBD2,16,few,TRBJ2-5,TRBV5-6,CASSLGVAGYGETQYF,TGTGCCAGCAGCTTGGGTGTAGCGGGATACGGTGAGACCCAGTACTTC
TRBD2,15,.,TRBJ2-5,TRBV20-1,CSASTAGGYEETQYF,TGCAGTGCTAGTACGGCGGGAGGATATGAAGAGACCCAGTACTTC
TRBD2,16,few,TRBJ2-1,TRBV7-2,CASRQRAGETYNEQFF,TGTGCCAGCAGGCAACGGGCGGGAGAAACCTACAATGAGCAGTTCTTC
.,11,few,TRBJ1-2,TRBV29-1,CSVGDSYGYTF,TGCAGCGTTGGAGACAGCTATGGCTACACCTTC
TRBD2,19,.,TRBJ2-5,TRBV14,CASSQDMGSGRVESETQYF,TGTGCCAGCAGCCAAGATATGGGTAGCGGGAGAGTGGAGTCAGAGACCCAGTACTTC
TRBD2,15,.,TRBJ2-1,TRBV6-5,CASSYGRASGNEQFF,TGTGCCAGCAGTTACGGCAGGGCTAGCGGGAATGAGCAGTTCTTC
.,15,.,TRBJ1-1,TRBV14,CASRRFRGVGTEAFF,TGTGCCAGCAGACGGTTTCGCGGGGTTGGCACTGAAGCTTTCTTT
.,16,once,TRBJ1-1,TRBV28,CASRDGLRGEGAEAFF,TGTGCCAGCAGGGACGGATTGCGGGGAGAGGGGGCTGAAGCTTTCTTT
TRBD1,15,.,TRBJ1-2,TRBV4-1,CASSQDIQGVYGYTF,TGCGCCAGCAGCCAAGATATACAGGGGGTCTATGGCTACACCTTC
TRBD1,15,few,TRBJ1-2,TRBV29-1,CSVMGQSPFNYGYTF,TGCAGCGTCATGGGACAGTCCCCTTTTAACTATGGCTACACCTTC
.,14,.,TRBJ1-1,TRBV10-3,CAISDEGENTEAFF,TGTGCCATCAGTGACGAAGGGGAGAACACTGAAGCTTTCTTT
.,13,.,TRBJ2-3,TRBV5-1,CASSGFSTETQYF,TGCGCCAGCAGTGGGTTTAGCACAGAGACGCAGTATTTT
.,15,few,TRBJ1-4,TRBV4-3,CASSQDTGINEKLFF,TGCGCCAGCAGCCAAGATACCGGCATTAATGAAAAACTGTTTTTT
.,14,.,TRBJ2-5,TRBV20-1,CSARKDGAEETQYF,TGCAGTGCTCGTAAGGACGGGGCCGAGGAGACCCAGTACTTC
TRBD1,16,.,TRBJ2-5,TRBV14,CASSGTGGPSQETQYF,TGTGCCAGCAGCGGGACAGGGGGTCCATCTCAAGAGACCCAGTACTTC
.,15,few,TRBJ2-7,TRBV28,CASSLMVAGRYEQYF,TGTGCCAGCAGTTTAATGGTGGCAGGGAGATACGAGCAGTACTTC
.,15,many,TRBJ2-2,TRBV12-3/TRBV12-4,CASSSRPGRPGELFF,TGTGCCAGCAGTTCGAGACCCGGGCGACCCGGGGAGCTGTTTTTT
.,17,.,TRBJ2-1,TRBV4-3,CASSLGGLGVSYNEQFF,TGCGCCAGCAGCCTCGGGGGCCTTGGGGTTTCCTACAATGAGCAGTTCTTC
.,14,.,TRBJ2-1,TRBV3-1,CASSFYGGIVEQFF,TGTGCCAGCAGCTTCTACGGCGGGATAGTTGAGCAGTTCTTC
TRBD2,14,.,TRBJ2-1,TRBV20-1,CSVPGLAGRGEQFF,TGCAGTGTTCCGGGACTAGCGGGAAGGGGGGAGCAGTTCTTC
.,14,.,TRBJ2-7,TRBV20-1,CSATTRPGLYEQYF,TGCAGTGCCACCACTAGGCCCGGTCTCTACGAGCAGTACTTC
TRBD1,15,.,TRBJ2-7,TRBV6-5,CASSPLLTGFHEQYF,TGTGCCAGCAGTCCGTTACTGACAGGGTTCCACGAGCAGTACTTC
TRBD2,17,.,TRBJ2-1,TRBV7-3,CASSLKSGRVAYNEQFF,TGTGCCAGCAGCTTAAAGAGCGGGAGGGTCGCCTACAATGAGCAGTTCTTC
.,13,.,TRBJ1-5,TRBV3-1,CASSQDSLQPQHF,TGTGCCAGCAGCCAAGATTCCCTTCAGCCCCAGCATTTT
TRBD2,16,.,TRBJ2-1,TRBV7-2,CASSVGLAGGYNEQFF,TGTGCCAGCAGCGTAGGACTAGCGGGGGGCTACAATGAGCAGTTCTTC
.,12,.,TRBJ2-1,TRBV18,CASALERNEQFF,TGTGCCAGCGCACTAGAGAGGAATGAGCAGTTCTTC
.,14,once,TRBJ2-7,TRBV5-1,CASSLAGISNEQYF,TGCGCCAGCAGCTTGGCCGGGATAAGCAACGAGCAGTACTTC
.,11,many,TRBJ2-7,TRBV25-1,CASSALYEQYF,TGTGCCAGCAGTGCACTCTACGAGCAGTACTTC
TRBD1,11,once,TRBJ1-1,TRBV29-1,CSGDRNTEAFF,TGCAGCGGGGACAGGAACACTGAAGCTTTCTTT
TRBD1,12,.,TRBJ2-5,TRBV27,CATRTGVETQYF,TGTGCCACCAGGACAGGGGTAGAGACCCAGTACTTC
.,12,.,TRBJ2-1,TRBV10-3,CAISPIGAEQFF,TGTGCCATCAGCCCAATTGGGGCTGAGCAGTTCTTC
.,15,.,TRBJ2-2,TRBV30,CAWSAEVANTGELFF,TGTGCCTGGAGTGCGGAGGTGGCGAACACCGGGGAGCTGTTTTTT
.,13,.,TRBJ2-5,TRBV18,CASSMAEQETQYF,TGTGCCAGCTCAATGGCAGAACAAGAGACCCAGTACTTC
.,13,few,TRBJ1-2,TRBV29-1,CSVELAFPSGYTF,TGCAGCGTTGAGCTCGCGTTCCCGAGTGGCTACACCTTC